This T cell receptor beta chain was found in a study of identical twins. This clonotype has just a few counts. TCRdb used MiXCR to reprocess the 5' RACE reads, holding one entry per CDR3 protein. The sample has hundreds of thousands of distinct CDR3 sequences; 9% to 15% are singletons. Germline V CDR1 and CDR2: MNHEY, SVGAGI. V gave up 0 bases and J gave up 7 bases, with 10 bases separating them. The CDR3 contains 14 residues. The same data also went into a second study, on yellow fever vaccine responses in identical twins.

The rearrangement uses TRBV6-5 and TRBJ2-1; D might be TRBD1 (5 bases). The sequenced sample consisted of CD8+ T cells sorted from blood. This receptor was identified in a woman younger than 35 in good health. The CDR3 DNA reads TGTGCCAGCAGTTACTCCGACAGCAAAAATGAGCAGTTCTTC. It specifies CASSYSDSKNEQFF.